Listed below are T cell receptor beta chains from one sample, sequenced in a study of CD8 T cells in ankylosing spondylitis. TCRdb reprocessed the 5' RACE reads with MiXCR, giving one entry per CDR3 protein. The sample lists around 770,000 distinct CDR3 sequences; roughly 19% were seen once. The sequenced material came from blood, either unsorted or a sorted T cell fraction (not recorded which). The receptors derive from a male donor with ankylosing spondylitis. CDR3s include the opening cysteine and the closing phenylalanine or tryptophan. Size is omitted from some rows. Given values are once, few, many or a class for expanded clones.

CDR3	length	size	J	V
CSVEEGVGNEQFF	13	few	TRBJ2-1	TRBV29-1
CASSRNSLLAGQETQYF	17	NA	TRBJ2-5	TRBV6-1
CSALSWPLTDTQYF	14	NA	TRBJ2-3	TRBV20-1
CASSQTGSGELFF	13	few	TRBJ2-2	TRBV12-3/TRBV12-4
CASSLAERAYGYTF	14	few	TRBJ1-2	TRBV5-1
CASSPGIKGSGETQYF	16	few	TRBJ2-5	TRBV7-2
CASSSTTSGTSGRVFF	16	NA	TRBJ2-1	TRBV7-2
CAISEGGLATQETQYF	16	many	TRBJ2-5	TRBV10-3
CASSPPNAGELFF	13	NA	TRBJ2-2	TRBV18
CASSEVTEQYF	11	NA	TRBJ2-7	TRBV2
CASSQGQADYEQYF	14	NA	TRBJ2-7	TRBV6-1
CASSWAGSTDTQYF	14	many	TRBJ2-3	TRBV5-5
CASSLAMGLAGGTGELFF	18	NA	TRBJ2-2	TRBV7-6
CSAGVGTASTDTQYF	15	many	TRBJ2-3	TRBV20-1
CASSLWIGGQETQYF	15	few	TRBJ2-5	TRBV5-1
CASSQEVASRGDGYTF	16	many	TRBJ1-2	TRBV4-1
CASSSSGQGKTEAFF	15	NA	TRBJ1-1	TRBV13
CASSLYGPANTGELFF	16	few	TRBJ2-2	TRBV7-3
CATATSSYEQYF	12	NA	TRBJ2-7	TRBV24-1
CAWSGARTEGLSTDTQYF	18	few	TRBJ2-3	TRBV30
CASSLADVYNEQFF	14	NA	TRBJ2-1	TRBV11-3
CASTNTGSPLHF	12	NA	TRBJ1-6	TRBV12-3/TRBV12-4
CASSQGNRASHEQYF	15	NA	TRBJ2-7	TRBV4-1
CSARSGRGPGNTIYF	15	few	TRBJ1-3	TRBV20-1
CSVQADSYEQYF	12	few	TRBJ2-7	TRBV29-1
CASSWISYNEQFF	13	NA	TRBJ2-1	TRBV5-4
CASSQGVVNSGYTF	14	NA	TRBJ1-2	TRBV3-1
CASSDGAMNTEAFF	14	NA	TRBJ1-1	TRBV2